The rows below give T cell receptor beta chains drawn from one sample of a study of blood T cell repertoires in COVID-19. Method: immunoSEQ multiplex PCR; TCRdb's copy keeps in-frame clones and lacks some. Of 110,000 to 150,000 clones listed, roughly 80% are singletons. Sequenced sample: peripheral blood. Source of these receptors: a woman aged 80 or older with acute or convalescent COVID-19. Each CDR3 is given with its conserved first and last residue. The size of a clone is reported for some rows only, either as once, few or many, or as a class for expanded clones.

V gene	clone size	J gene	CDR3 protein
TRBV7-8	once	TRBJ2-1	CASSKQPSYNEQFF
TRBV6-5	-	TRBJ1-3	CASSYMGGSGNTIYF
TRBV6-5	-	TRBJ2-1	CASSYGGVYNEQFF
TRBV3-1/TRBV3-2	-	TRBJ1-2	CASSRNGARGYTF
TRBV3-1/TRBV3-2	once	TRBJ1-2	CASRGAGSGYGYTF
TRBV7-3	-	TRBJ1-1	CASSFAGDTEAFF
TRBV6-4	-	TRBJ2-7	CASSERREVPDTYEQYF
TRBV11-3	-	TRBJ2-7	CASSPSTGTGTYEQYF
TRBV27	-	TRBJ2-7	CASSLASPGQGSYEQYF
TRBV3-1/TRBV3-2	once	TRBJ2-4	CASSQITSIQYF
TRBV6-2/TRBV6-3	few	TRBJ1-1	CASSYPDRREAFF
TRBV6-1	-	TRBJ1-1	CASSAYATGMNTEAFF
TRBV11-2	-	TRBJ2-5	CASSSNRAGETQYF
TRBV4-1	-	TRBJ1-5	CASSPTLGQGGYSQPQHF
TRBV30	-	TRBJ1-1	CAWSAPPTGNTEAFF
TRBV10-3	few	TRBJ1-1	CAISEFGDWAFF
TRBV2	-	TRBJ2-3	CASSEALAGSTDTQYF
TRBV30	-	TRBJ2-1	CAWSITGGPFF
TRBV4-1	once	TRBJ1-1	CASSQGAFANTEAFF
TRBV18	-	TRBJ1-4	CASSLRTGDEKLFF
TRBV12-3/TRBV12-4	-	TRBJ1-6	CASSLDQAALLHF
TRBV5-1	-	TRBJ2-5	CASTSGLALETQYF
TRBV3-1/TRBV3-2	few	TRBJ1-3	CASRQTYSGNTIYF
TRBV3-1/TRBV3-2	-	TRBJ1-2	CASSQRGNYGYTF
TRBV4-1	-	TRBJ1-4	CASSWGEDSFATNEKLFF
TRBV30	-	TRBJ1-4	CAWSRGHGEKLFF
TRBV28	-	TRBJ1-5	CASSPTPRRVTSNQPQHF
TRBV6-2/TRBV6-3	-	TRBJ2-1	CASSYSAGAPYNEQFF
TRBV5-1	-	TRBJ2-5	CASSLGLAGGPGETQYF
TRBV9	few	TRBJ1-1	CASSVAFSGTGNTEAFF
TRBV30	-	TRBJ2-5	CAWVLAGQETQYF
TRBV27	-	TRBJ2-3	CASGSYREDTQYF
TRBV27	-	TRBJ2-2	CASSLVPPLAGGPIPGELFF
TRBV7-2	-	TRBJ1-4	CASSVRGGSEKLFF
TRBV10-3	-	TRBJ1-1	CAISELSVAEAFF
TRBV19	once	TRBJ2-3	CASSGLVLGGTQYF
TRBV3-1/TRBV3-2	-	TRBJ1-2	CASSQGMGQYYGYTF
TRBV13	few	TRBJ2-7	CASSPPGQGTNEQYF
TRBV19	-	TRBJ1-5	CAIRGTGNQPQHF